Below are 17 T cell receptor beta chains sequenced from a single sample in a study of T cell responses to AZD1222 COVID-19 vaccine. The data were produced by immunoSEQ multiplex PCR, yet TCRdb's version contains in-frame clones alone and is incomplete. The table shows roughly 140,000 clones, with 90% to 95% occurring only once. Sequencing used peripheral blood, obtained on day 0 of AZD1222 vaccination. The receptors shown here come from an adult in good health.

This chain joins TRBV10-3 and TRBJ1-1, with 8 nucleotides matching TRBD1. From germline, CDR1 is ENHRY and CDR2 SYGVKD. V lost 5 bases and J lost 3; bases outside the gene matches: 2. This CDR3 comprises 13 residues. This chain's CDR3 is CAISQGAYTEAFF. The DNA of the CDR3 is TGTGCCATCAGTCAGGGGGCCTACACTGAAGCTTTCTTT.

DNA for the CDR3: TGTGCCAGCAGCCTCCAGCGGGTGTACTCCTACGAGCAGTACTTC. Its translation: CASSLQRVYSYEQYF. The gene calls are TRBV5-6 and TRBJ2-7, with D tentatively TRBD2 (6 bases). The CDR3 contains 15 residues. V lost 4 bases to trimming and J lost 0 bases, with 14 bases between them. Per germline, CDR1 SGHDT and CDR2 YYEEEE.

This chain's CDR3 is CASSFSTPYEQYF. The DNA of the CDR3 is TGCGCCAGCAGCTTCAGTACCCCCTACGAGCAGTACTTC. V and J are TRBV5-1 and TRBJ2-7; D is uncertain. Per the germline V gene, CDR1 is SGHRS and CDR2 is YFSETQ. The CDR3 length is 13 residues. Trimming removed 2 bases from V and 2 bases from J, with 8 bases in between. The full variable domain, completed using reference TRBV5-1 and TRBJ2-7, is KAGVTQTPRYLIKTRGQQVTLSCSPISGHRSVSWYQQTPGQGLQFLFEYFSETQRNKGNFPGRFSGRQFSNSRSEMNVSTLELGDSALYLCASSFSTPYEQYFGPGTRLTVT.

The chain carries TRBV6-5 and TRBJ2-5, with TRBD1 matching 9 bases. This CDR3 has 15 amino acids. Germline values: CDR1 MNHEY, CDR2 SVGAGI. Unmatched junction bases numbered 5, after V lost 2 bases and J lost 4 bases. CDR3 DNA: TGTGCCAGCAGTTACAGGGGACAGGGTTCAGAGACCCAGTACTTC. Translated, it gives CASSYRGQGSETQYF.

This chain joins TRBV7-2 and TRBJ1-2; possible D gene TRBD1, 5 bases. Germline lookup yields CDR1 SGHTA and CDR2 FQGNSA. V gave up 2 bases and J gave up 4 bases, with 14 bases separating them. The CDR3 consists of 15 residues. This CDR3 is CASSLQGNGAYGYTF. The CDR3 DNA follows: TGTGCCAGCAGCTTACAGGGAAATGGGGCCTATGGCTACACCTTC. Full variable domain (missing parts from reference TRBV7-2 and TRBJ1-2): GAGVSQSPSNKVTEKGKDVELRCDPISGHTALYWYRQSLGQGLEFLIYFQGNSAPDKSGLPSDRFSAERTGGSVSTLTIQRTQQEDSAVYLCASSLQGNGAYGYTFGSGTRLTVV.

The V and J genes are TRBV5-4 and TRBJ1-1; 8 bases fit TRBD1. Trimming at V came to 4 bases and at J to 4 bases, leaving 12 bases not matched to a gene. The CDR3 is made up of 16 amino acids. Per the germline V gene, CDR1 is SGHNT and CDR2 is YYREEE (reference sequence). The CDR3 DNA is TGTGCCAGCAGCACCCGCAAGGACAGGGTAGGCACTGAAGCTTTCTTT. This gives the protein CASSTRKDRVGTEAFF.

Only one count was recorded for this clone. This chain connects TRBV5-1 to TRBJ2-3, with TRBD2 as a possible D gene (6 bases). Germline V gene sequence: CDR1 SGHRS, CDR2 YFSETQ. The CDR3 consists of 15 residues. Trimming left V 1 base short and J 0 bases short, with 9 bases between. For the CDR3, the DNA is TGCGCCAGCAGCTTGCGAGGGACTAGCACAGATACGCAGTATTTT. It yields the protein CASSLRGTSTDTQYF. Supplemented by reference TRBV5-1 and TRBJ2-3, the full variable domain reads KAGVTQTPRYLIKTRGQQVTLSCSPISGHRSVSWYQQTPGQGLQFLFEYFSETQRNKGNFPGRFSGRQFSNSRSEMNVSTLELGDSALYLCASSLRGTSTDTQYFGPGTRLTVL.

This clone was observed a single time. In DNA, the CDR3 is TGTGCCAGCAGCTTAGGGGGACAGCACTATGGCTACACCTTC. This sequence encodes CASSLGGQHYGYTF. This chain connects TRBV7-9 to TRBJ1-2; 7 bases fit TRBD1. The CDR3 runs to 14 residues. CDR1 is SEHNR and CDR2 is FQNEAQ in the germline V gene (reference sequence). Trimming at V came to 1 base and at J to 3 bases, leaving 2 bases not matched to a gene.

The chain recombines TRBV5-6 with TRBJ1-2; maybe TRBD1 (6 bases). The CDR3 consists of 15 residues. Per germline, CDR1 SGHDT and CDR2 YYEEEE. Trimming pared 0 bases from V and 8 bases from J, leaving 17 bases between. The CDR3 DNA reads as TGTGCCAGCAGCTTGGCCATATCGGGGGGCACGGGCTACACCTTC. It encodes CASSLAISGGTGYTF.

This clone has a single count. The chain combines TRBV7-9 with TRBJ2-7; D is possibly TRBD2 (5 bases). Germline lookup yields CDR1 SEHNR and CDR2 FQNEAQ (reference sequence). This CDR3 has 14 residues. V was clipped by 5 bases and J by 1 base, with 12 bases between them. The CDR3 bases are TGTGCCAGCAGCCCCCGAGGAGGATCCTACGAGCAGTACTTC. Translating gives CASSPRGGSYEQYF.

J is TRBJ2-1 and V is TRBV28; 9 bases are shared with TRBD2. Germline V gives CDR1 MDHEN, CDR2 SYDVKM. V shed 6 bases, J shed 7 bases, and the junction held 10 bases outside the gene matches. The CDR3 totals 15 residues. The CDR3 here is CASRTGRGGRNEQFF. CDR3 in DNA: TGTGCCAGCAGGACTGGGCGGGGGGGTCGGAATGAGCAGTTCTTC.

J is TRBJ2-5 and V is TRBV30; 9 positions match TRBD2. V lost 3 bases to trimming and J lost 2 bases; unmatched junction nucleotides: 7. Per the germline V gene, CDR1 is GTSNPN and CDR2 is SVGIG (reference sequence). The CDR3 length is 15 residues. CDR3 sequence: CAWRLTSGAQETQYF. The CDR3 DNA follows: TGTGCCTGGAGGTTGACTAGCGGTGCTCAAGAGACCCAGTACTTC.

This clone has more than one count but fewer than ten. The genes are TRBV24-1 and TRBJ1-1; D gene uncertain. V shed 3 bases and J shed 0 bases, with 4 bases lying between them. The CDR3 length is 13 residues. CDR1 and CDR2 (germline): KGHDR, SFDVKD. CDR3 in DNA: TGTGCCACCAGTGATACGGTGAACACTGAAGCTTTCTTT. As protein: CATSDTVNTEAFF.

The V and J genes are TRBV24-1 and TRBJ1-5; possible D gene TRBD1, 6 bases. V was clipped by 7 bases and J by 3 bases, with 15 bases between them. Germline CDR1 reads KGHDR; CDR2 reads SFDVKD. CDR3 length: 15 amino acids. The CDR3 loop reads CATSTDGTTNQPQHF. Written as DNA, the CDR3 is TGTGCCACCAGCACCGATGGGACAACCAATCAGCCCCAGCATTTT.

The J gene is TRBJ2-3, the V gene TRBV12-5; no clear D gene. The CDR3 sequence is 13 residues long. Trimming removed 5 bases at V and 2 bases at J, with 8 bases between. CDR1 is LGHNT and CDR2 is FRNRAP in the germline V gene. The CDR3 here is CASGLPFTDTQYF. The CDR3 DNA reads TGTGCTAGTGGTCTACCTTTCACAGATACGCAGTATTTT.

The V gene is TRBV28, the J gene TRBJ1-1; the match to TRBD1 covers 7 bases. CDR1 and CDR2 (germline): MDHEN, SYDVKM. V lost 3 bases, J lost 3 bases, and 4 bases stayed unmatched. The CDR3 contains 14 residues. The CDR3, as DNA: TGTGCCAGCAGTTTTGTCAGGGGGGACACTGAAGCTTTCTTT. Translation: CASSFVRGDTEAFF.

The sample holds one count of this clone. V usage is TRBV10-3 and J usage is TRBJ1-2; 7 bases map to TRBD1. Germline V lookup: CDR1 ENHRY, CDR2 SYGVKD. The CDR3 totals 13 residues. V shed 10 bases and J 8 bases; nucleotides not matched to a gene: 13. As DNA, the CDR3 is TGTGCCACGGTGGGAGGGGGCTATAGCGGCTACACCTTC. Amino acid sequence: CATVGGGYSGYTF.